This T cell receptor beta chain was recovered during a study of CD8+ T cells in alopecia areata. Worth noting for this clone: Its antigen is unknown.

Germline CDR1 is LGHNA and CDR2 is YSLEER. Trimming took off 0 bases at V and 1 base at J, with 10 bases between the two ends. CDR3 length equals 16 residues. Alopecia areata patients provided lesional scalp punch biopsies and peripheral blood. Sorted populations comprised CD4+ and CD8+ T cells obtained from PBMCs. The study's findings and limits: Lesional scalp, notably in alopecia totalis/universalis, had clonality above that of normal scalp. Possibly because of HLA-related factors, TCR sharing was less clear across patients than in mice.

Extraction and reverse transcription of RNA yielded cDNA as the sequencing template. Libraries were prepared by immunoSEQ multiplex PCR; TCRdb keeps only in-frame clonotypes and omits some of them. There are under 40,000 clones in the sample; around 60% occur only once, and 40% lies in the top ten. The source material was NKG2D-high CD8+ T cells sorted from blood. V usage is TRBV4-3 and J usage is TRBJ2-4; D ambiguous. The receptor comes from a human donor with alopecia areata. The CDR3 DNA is TGCGCCAGCAGCCAAGATCCAGGCAGGGCCAAAAACATTCAGTACTTC. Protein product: CASSQDPGRAKNIQYF.